Below, 10 T cell receptor beta chains from the same sample are listed, as sequenced in a study of shared clonotypes between healthy human individuals. Data came from immunoSEQ multiplex PCR; TCRdb stores just in-frame clones and leaves some out. In the table there are around 2.5 million clones, approximately 93% of which are singletons. The sequenced sample consisted of naive CD4+ T cells from PBMCs. Specified subset: CD45RA+ positively selected. The receptors were gathered from a man younger than 35 in good health. Some clones in this sample may be carry-over from other donors' samples.

The chain joins TRBV6-5 to TRBJ2-1, with a weak D call TRBD1 (6 bases). CDR1 and CDR2 from the germline V gene are MNHEY and SVGAGI. Trimming pared 0 bases from V and 9 bases from J, leaving 15 bases between. The CDR3 runs to 15 residues. The CDR3 sequence is CASSYSGRGASEQFF. As DNA, the CDR3 is TGTGCCAGCAGTTACTCGGGCAGGGGTGCCAGTGAGCAGTTCTTC.

The chain recombines TRBV2 with TRBJ2-1, with TRBD1 identical over 7 bases. Trimming cost V 5 bases and J 6 bases; bases outside gene matches: 4. The CDR3 runs to 13 residues. The germline CDR1 and CDR2 sequences are SNHLY and FYNNEI. CDR3: CASSLDRVNEQFF. The CDR3 nucleotides read TGTGCCAGCAGTTTAGACAGGGTCAATGAGCAGTTCTTC.

This clone was observed a few times. V usage is TRBV30 and J usage is TRBJ1-4; possibly TRBD1 for D (5 bases). The CDR3 loop spans 15 amino acids. Trimming took off 0 bases at V and 7 bases at J, with 15 bases between the two ends. Germline V gene lookup returns CDR1 GTSNPN and CDR2 SVGIG (reference sequence). The CDR3 region is CAWSVLGAVTEKLFF. The CDR3 nucleotides read TGTGCCTGGAGTGTCCTAGGGGCCGTGACTGAAAAACTGTTTTTT.

The chain carries TRBV5-1 and TRBJ2-5; D might be TRBD1 (6 bases). Trimming removed 1 base from V and 7 bases from J, with 14 bases in between. CDR3 length: 14 residues. Germline V lookup: CDR1 SGHRS, CDR2 YFSETQ. CDR3 in amino acids: CASSLTTGDLTQYF. The CDR3 DNA follows: TGCGCCAGCAGCTTGACGACAGGAGACCTGACCCAGTACTTC.

The V call is TRBV7-9, the J call TRBJ1-5; no clear D. Germline V gives CDR1 SEHNR, CDR2 FQNEAQ (reference sequence). Trimming removed 2 bases at V and 0 bases at J, with 11 bases between. The CDR3 extends over 16 amino acids. CDR3 coding DNA: TGTGCCAGCAGCTTATTGGACCCGTATAGCAATCAGCCCCAGCATTTT. This gives the protein CASSLLDPYSNQPQHF.

The chain combines TRBV9 with TRBJ2-1; 9 bases fit TRBD2. This CDR3 contains 17 residues. Germline V CDR1 and CDR2: SGDLS, YYNGEE. Trimming removed 0 bases from V and 7 bases from J; junction bases left unmatched: 11. The DNA of the CDR3 is TGTGCCAGCAGCGTAGACGGGCGGGAGGGTTCCTCAAATGAGCAGTTCTTC. Translation: CASSVDGREGSSNEQFF.

The J gene is TRBJ2-5, the V gene TRBV12-5; possibly TRBD1 or TRBD2 for D (5 bases each). Trimming took 6 bases from V and 9 from J, leaving 17 bases between them. This CDR3 has 13 residues. CDR1 and CDR2 from the germline V gene are LGHNT and FRNRAP. In nucleotides, the CDR3 is TGTGCTAGTGGATGGGACGGGGAGAGGTCCCAGTACTTC. Its translation is CASGWDGERSQYF.

V usage is TRBV2 and J usage is TRBJ1-2, with TRBD1 as a possible D gene (5 bases). Germline V lookup: CDR1 SNHLY, CDR2 FYNNEI. Trimming pared 1 base from V and 0 bases from J, leaving 9 bases between. The CDR3 sequence is 15 residues long. This CDR3 reads CASSEEEGSNYGYTF. CDR3 nucleotide sequence: TGTGCCAGCAGTGAAGAGGAGGGGTCTAACTATGGCTACACCTTC.

The chain uses TRBV6-5 and TRBJ1-1, with D possibly matching TRBD1 (5 bases). Trimming took off 5 bases at V and 10 bases at J, with 14 bases between the two ends. The CDR3 length is 12 residues. CDR1 MNHEY and CDR2 SVGAGI come from the germline V gene. The CDR3 sequence: CASSDRRFGAFF. CDR3 nucleotides: TGTGCCAGCAGTGACAGACGTTTTGGAGCTTTCTTT.

The rearrangement uses TRBV11-1 and TRBJ1-1; a weak D match, TRBD1 (5 bases). This CDR3 is 14 amino acids long. Germline CDR1 reads SGHAT; CDR2 reads FQDESV (reference sequence). Trimming took off 2 bases at V and 5 bases at J, with 12 bases between the two ends. Here the CDR3 DNA reads TGTGCCAGCAGCTTACAGGGCCCGATGACTGAAGCTTTCTTT. Its translation: CASSLQGPMTEAFF.